These 32 T cell receptor beta chains were sequenced from one sample in a study of blood T cell repertoires in COVID-19. Measured with immunoSEQ multiplex PCR; TCRdb has only the in-frame clones, and not every one. Here the sample spans over 75,000 clones, around four fifths being singletons. Material: peripheral blood. The receptors were sampled from a woman of 80 years or more with active or convalescent COVID-19.

The CDR3 sequence: CASSVGQGTVVGTEAFF. In nucleotides, the CDR3 is TGCGCCAGCAGCGTGGGGCAGGGTACGGTTGTGGGAACTGAAGCTTTCTTT. This chain uses TRBV5-1 with TRBJ1-1, with D perhaps matching TRBD1 (5 bases). V lost 4 bases to trimming and J lost 5 bases, with 24 bases between them. The CDR3 loop spans 17 amino acids. Germline CDR1 reads SGHRS; CDR2 reads YFSETQ.

The chain combines TRBV5-6 with TRBJ2-1; TRBD1 matches 9 bases. Germline CDR1 SGHDT, CDR2 YYEEEE. Losses at the gene ends were 4 bases for V and 14 bases for J; bases not matched to a gene: 10. The CDR3 covers 13 residues. The CDR3 nucleotides are TGTGCCAGCAGCCTATCTCACAGGGGGCAGAAGTTCTTC. It codes for CASSLSHRGQKFF.

Note on this clone: Mismatch with germline at one junction end may stem from a read error. The chain recombines TRBV5-5 with TRBJ2-1; TRBD2 matches 11 bases. Germline CDR1 SGHKS, CDR2 YYEKEE (reference sequence). The CDR3 has 14 amino acids. In DNA, the CDR3 is TGTGCCAGCAGCTTCGCGACTAGCGGGACGACCTGGCTCTTC. Translated, it gives CASSFATSGTTWLF.

The genes are TRBV5-1 and TRBJ2-1; 8 nucleotides align to TRBD2. Per the germline V gene, CDR1 is SGHRS and CDR2 is YFSETQ. This CDR3 region has 15 residues. The J segment lost 9 bases and the V segment lost 4 bases, leaving 12 bases of the junction unmatched. The CDR3 coding sequence is TGCGCCAGCAGCCGAATCTTAGCGGGATTCGGTGAGCAGTTCTTC. Protein product: CASSRILAGFGEQFF.

The J gene is TRBJ2-4, the V gene TRBV5-1; D not certain. The length of the CDR3 is 17 residues. From germline, CDR1 is SGHRS and CDR2 YFSETQ. The V end was cut by 7 bases, the J end by 2 bases, with 22 bases between. CDR3 sequence: CASPEPASLGSKNIQYF. CDR3 sequence (DNA): TGCGCCAGCCCCGAACCCGCCTCTCTAGGATCCAAAAACATTCAGTACTTC.

V gene TRBV5-1 combines with J gene TRBJ1-2, with D uncertain. CDR1 is SGHRS and CDR2 is YFSETQ in the germline V gene. The CDR3 length is 13 residues. V lost 0 bases and J 5 bases, leaving 8 bases between the germline ends. CDR3 nucleotides: TGCGCCAGCAGCTTGGATCTATGGTATGGCTACACCTTC. Translating gives CASSLDLWYGYTF.

This clone is a singleton in its sample. The genes are TRBV15 and TRBJ1-2, with D perhaps TRBD1 (6 bases). This CDR3 region has 14 residues. The germline V gene encodes CDR1 LNHNV and CDR2 YYDKDF (reference sequence). The germline V and J ends were trimmed by 0 bases and 7 bases, with 12 bases remaining between them. This chain's CDR3 is CATSRDERGAGYTF. Here the CDR3 DNA reads TGTGCCACCAGCAGAGACGAGCGGGGGGCTGGCTACACCTTC.

The chain carries TRBV29-1 and TRBJ1-2, with D possibly being TRBD1 (5 bases). Germline CDR1 reads SQVTM; CDR2 reads ANQGSEA. The CDR3 contains 13 residues. V lost 6 bases to trimming and J lost 4 bases, with 15 bases between them. CDR3 sequence: CSVRRGVGYGYTF. Here the CDR3 DNA reads TGCAGCGTGAGGAGGGGTGTGGGCTATGGCTACACCTTC.

As concerns this clone: The junction departs from germline at one end; a sequencing error may be responsible. The same CDR3 is also encoded by other DNA sequences in this sample. The chain recombines TRBV11-3 with TRBJ1-1, with 7 bases that match TRBD1. This CDR3 region has 12 residues. Germline V gives CDR1 SGHNT, CDR2 YENEEA. DNA of the CDR3: TGTGCTAGCAGCTTAACAGGGGCTGAAGCTTTCTTT. Amino acids: CASSLTGAEAFF.

The chain joins TRBV6-5 to TRBJ1-2; 10 bases fit TRBD1. CDR3 length: 14 amino acids. V was pared by 4 bases and J by 7 bases, with 6 bases of the junction left unmatched. CDR1 and CDR2 from the germline V gene are MNHEY and SVGAGI. In DNA, the CDR3 is TGTGCCAGCAGTTGGGACAGGGGTGGGATTGGCTACACCTTC. Its protein is CASSWDRGGIGYTF.

The V and J genes are TRBV6-5 and TRBJ1-1; no definite D call. This CDR3 contains 15 residues. V was shortened by 5 bases and J by 1 base, with 14 bases between the two germline ends. Germline V CDR1 and CDR2: MNHEY, SVGAGI. The CDR3 spells CASSPQADTNTEAFF. DNA for the CDR3: TGTGCCAGCAGTCCCCAAGCTGACACGAACACTGAAGCTTTCTTT.

The CDR3 protein is CASRPAGGTDTQYF. The CDR3 nucleotides are TGTGCCAGCAGGCCAGCGGGAGGCACAGATACGCAGTATTTT. The chain has TRBV28 and TRBJ2-3; the match to TRBD2 covers 8 bases. J lost 1 base, V lost 6 bases, and 3 bases had no gene match. CDR3 length: 14 amino acids. Germline assignment: CDR1 MDHEN and CDR2 SYDVKM. The whole variable domain, remainder taken from reference TRBV28 and TRBJ2-3, is DVKVTQSSRYLVKRTGEKVFLECVQDMDHENMFWYRQDPGLGLRLIYFSYDVKMKEKGDIPEGYSVSREKKERFSLILESASTNQTSMYLCASRPAGGTDTQYFGPGTRLTVL.

The chain is built from TRBV5-4 and TRBJ2-1; 8 nucleotides match TRBD2. The V segment lost 4 bases and the J segment 4 bases; nucleotides outside the gene matches: 10. The V gene's germline CDR1 is SGHNT and CDR2 YYREEE (reference sequence). The CDR3 length is 16 residues. The CDR3 protein is CASSLRPGGEYNEQFF. The CDR3 coding sequence is TGTGCCAGCAGCCTACGTCCGGGAGGGGAGTACAATGAGCAGTTCTTC.

This clone was counted once. The chain employs TRBV10-3 and TRBJ1-5; TRBD1 is a possible D gene (6 bases). V lost 3 bases to trimming and J lost 8 bases, with 11 bases between them. The germline V gene has CDR1 ENHRY and CDR2 SYGVKD. The CDR3 contains 13 residues. DNA of the CDR3: TGTGCCATCAGTGAAGGGAGGGGGGAGCCCCAGCATTTT. Encoded protein: CAISEGRGEPQHF.

The chain links TRBV28 to TRBJ1-5; 7 positions agree with TRBD1. The germline V gene encodes CDR1 MDHEN and CDR2 SYDVKM. V gave up 4 bases and J gave up 6 bases; unmatched junction bases: 9. The CDR3 totals 15 residues. The CDR3 DNA reads as TGTGCCAGCAGTTCACTTCAGGGGGGAAGTCAGCCCCAGCATTTT. Protein: CASSSLQGGSQPQHF.

This clone has more than one count but fewer than ten. V is TRBV5-1 and J is TRBJ1-3, with a possible D match to TRBD1 (6 bases). V was pared by 9 bases and J by 2 bases, with 15 bases between. The CDR3 covers 14 residues. CDR1 and CDR2 (germline): SGHRS, YFSETQ. The CDR3 sequence: CATRQEGPGNTIYF. The CDR3 DNA follows: TGCGCCACCCGACAGGAAGGCCCTGGAAACACCATATATTTT.

This chain uses TRBV18 with TRBJ2-7; possibly TRBD2 for D (5 bases). V lost 3 bases, J lost 6 bases, and 12 bases lay in between. The CDR3 covers 13 residues. The V gene's germline CDR1 is KGHSH and CDR2 LQKENI. CDR3 sequence (DNA): TGTGCCAGCTCACCGGATCGAGCGGCCGAGCAGTACTTC. It translates to CASSPDRAAEQYF. The entire variable domain, with the rest obtained from reference TRBV18 and TRBJ2-7, is as follows: NAGVMQNPRHLVRRRGQEARLRCSPMKGHSHVYWYRQLPEEGLKFMVYLQKENIIDESGMPKERFSAEFPKEGPSILRIQQVVRGDSAAYFCASSPDRAAEQYFGPGTRLTVT.

V usage is TRBV5-1 and J usage is TRBJ2-1; 10 nucleotides agree with TRBD2. CDR1 and CDR2 from the germline V gene are SGHRS and YFSETQ. This CDR3 comprises 15 residues. The trim removed 0 bases at V and 5 bases at J, leaving 2 bases unmatched. This CDR3 reads CASSLVGTSDNEQFF. DNA for the CDR3: TGCGCCAGCAGCTTGGTGGGGACTAGCGACAATGAGCAGTTCTTC.

The rearrangement joins TRBV19 to TRBJ1-1; perhaps TRBD1 as D (6 bases). Germline-derived CDR1 and CDR2 are LNHDA and SQIVND (reference sequence). The CDR3 is made up of 14 amino acids. Trimming pared 2 bases from V and 3 bases from J, leaving 10 bases between. CDR3 sequence: CASSIQGRDTEAFF. As DNA, the CDR3 is TGTGCCAGTAGTATACAGGGGAGGGACACTGAAGCTTTCTTT.

The chain has TRBV5-6 and TRBJ1-1; D ambiguous. V lost 0 bases and J 3 bases, leaving 6 bases between the germline ends. This CDR3 is built from 13 residues. Germline CDR1 SGHDT, CDR2 YYEEEE. The CDR3 loop is CASSLGRDTEAFF. CDR3 DNA sequence: TGTGCCAGCAGCTTGGGCCGAGACACTGAAGCTTTCTTT. Supplemented by reference TRBV5-6 and TRBJ1-1, the full variable domain reads DAGVTQSPTHLIKTRGQQVTLRCSPKSGHDTVSWYQQALGQGPQFIFQYYEEEERQRGNFPDRFSGHQFPNYSSELNVNALLLGDSALYLCASSLGRDTEAFFGQGTRLTVV.

The table lists this clone with a few counts. The gene calls are TRBV11-3 and TRBJ2-2; perhaps TRBD1 as D (5 bases). V lost 5 bases and J 7 bases, leaving 17 bases between the germline ends. CDR3 length: 15 amino acids. CDR1 is SGHNT and CDR2 is YENEEA in the germline V gene. CDR3 sequence reads: CASSPRFGAGGELFF. The CDR3 nucleotides read TGTGCCAGCAGCCCCCGCTTTGGGGCTGGCGGGGAGCTGTTTTTT.

This clone was seen a handful of times. The chain employs TRBV5-8 and TRBJ1-6; maybe TRBD1 (6 bases). V lost 4 bases and J lost 4, with 12 bases in between. The germline CDR1 and CDR2 sequences are SGHTS and YDEGEE. The CDR3 length is 15 residues. The CDR3 coding sequence is TGTGCCAGCAGCCTCGGACAGAGTTATAATTCACCCCTCCACTTT. This gives the protein CASSLGQSYNSPLHF.

The chain uses TRBV6-5 and TRBJ2-2; D not certain. Trimming removed 2 bases from V and 6 bases from J, with 4 bases in between. The CDR3 has 12 amino acids. The germline V gene encodes CDR1 MNHEY and CDR2 SVGAGI. This chain's CDR3 is CASSYGPGELFF. DNA for the CDR3: TGTGCCAGCAGTTACGGCCCCGGGGAGCTGTTTTTT.

The J gene is TRBJ1-5, the V gene TRBV19; D perhaps matches TRBD1 (5 bases). V shed 3 bases and J shed 9 bases, with 12 bases lying between them. CDR3 length: 13 amino acids. The germline CDR1 and CDR2 sequences are LNHDA and SQIVND (reference sequence). This chain's CDR3 is CASSIGRQGPQHF. CDR3 nucleotides: TGTGCCAGTAGTATTGGCCGCCAGGGGCCCCAGCATTTT.

This chain links TRBV5-4 with TRBJ2-1; 8 nucleotides match TRBD2. This CDR3 spans 14 amino acids. Germline V CDR1 and CDR2: SGHNT, YYREEE (reference sequence). Trimming removed 7 bases from V and 5 bases from J; junction bases left unmatched: 8. CDR3 in DNA: TGTGCCAGCCACCCGGGGGGGGTCCACAATGAGCAGTTCTTC. Protein sequence: CASHPGGVHNEQFF.

The chain links TRBV7-9 to TRBJ2-2; TRBD2 aligns across 11 bases. This CDR3 is 19 amino acids long. Trimming removed 6 bases from V and 0 bases from J; junction bases left unmatched: 12. Germline-derived CDR1 and CDR2 are SEHNR and FQNEAQ (reference sequence). The CDR3 DNA reads as TGTGCCAGCAGACTGTCACTAACTAGCGGGGGAGCGAACACCGGGGAGCTGTTTTTT. It specifies CASRLSLTSGGANTGELFF.

CDR3: CASSANGRSYNEQFF. CDR3 coding DNA: TGTGCCAGCAGCGCCAATGGCCGCTCCTACAATGAGCAGTTCTTC. This chain uses TRBV9 with TRBJ2-1, with D unclear. Trimming removed 3 bases at V and 0 bases at J, with 10 bases between. Germline V gives CDR1 SGDLS, CDR2 YYNGEE. The CDR3 consists of 15 residues.

The rearrangement joins TRBV20-1 to TRBJ2-3; 11 bases are a match to TRBD2. Germline CDR1 DFQATT, CDR2 SNEGSKA (reference sequence). The CDR3 spans 18 residues. Losses at the gene ends were 3 bases for V and 5 bases for J; bases not matched to a gene: 16. This CDR3 is CSASPEASGGHGGDTQYF. The DNA for the CDR3 is TGCAGTGCTAGTCCCGAGGCTAGCGGGGGGCATGGGGGAGATACGCAGTATTTT.

This chain connects TRBV7-8 to TRBJ1-5, with 12 bases identical to TRBD1. The junction had 3 bases not matched to a gene; V was cut back by 3 bases and J by 0 bases. The length of the CDR3 is 17 residues. Germline assignment: CDR1 SGHVS and CDR2 FQNEAQ. The CDR3: CASSFGTGGYSNQPQHF. The CDR3 nucleotides read TGTGCCAGCAGCTTCGGGACAGGGGGCTATAGCAATCAGCCCCAGCATTTT.

The chain joins TRBV19 to TRBJ1-2, with D possibly being TRBD1 (5 bases). The length of the CDR3 is 10 residues. The germline V gene encodes CDR1 LNHDA and CDR2 SQIVND (reference sequence). CDR3 DNA: TGTGCTACAGGACCCTATGGCTACACCTTC. Its protein is CATGPYGYTF.

The V gene is TRBV10-3, the J gene TRBJ1-1, with D unresolved. Germline V lookup: CDR1 ENHRY, CDR2 SYGVKD. The V end was cut by 7 bases, the J end by 3 bases, with 12 bases between. The CDR3 is 13 residues long. The CDR3 reads CAITDTGDTEAFF. CDR3 in DNA: TGTGCCATCACGGATACTGGAGACACTGAAGCTTTCTTT.

The chain joins TRBV19 to TRBJ1-2; 7 positions agree with TRBD1. The CDR3 is made up of 15 amino acids. The J segment lost 4 bases and the V segment lost 8 bases, leaving 13 bases of the junction unmatched. Germline V gives CDR1 LNHDA, CDR2 SQIVND (reference sequence). The CDR3 here is CASRDSLGLGYGYTF. CDR3 coding DNA: TGTGCCAGTCGGGACAGCTTAGGGTTGGGCTATGGCTACACCTTC.